The T cell receptor beta chain described here comes from a study of cytomegalovirus exposure and HLA in healthy donors. Study context: Among the approximately 400 genotyped donors, over 70% were placed in the Caucasian-associated ancestry cluster. Findings of the study overall: Across donors, most TCRs were seen rarely, yet some public ones were widespread.

Germline V gene lookup returns CDR1 SGHDT and CDR2 YYEEEE. The CDR3 extends over 14 amino acids. V was cut by 0 bases and J by 0 bases, with 6 bases left in between. Primers for the PCR totalled 60 Vbeta and 13 Jbeta. Produced via immunoSEQ multiplex PCR; TCRdb's table is partial and in-frame only. The sample shows 100,000 to 150,000 clones, around 84% of them seen only once. As regards this clone: Its antigen is undetermined.

The sequenced sample consisted of PBMCs. This sequence joins TRBV5-6 and TRBJ1-1; D is unclear. The TCR sequence derives from a man younger than 35 in good health and CMV-seronegative. CDR3 bases: TGTGCCAGCAGCTTGGCTTTAATGAACACTGAAGCTTTCTTT. Translated: CASSLALMNTEAFF.